This is a list of T cell receptor beta chains from one sample in a study of T-cell reconstitution after alpha-beta-depleted transplantation in children. TCRdb analysed the PCR reads with MiXCR anew, one entry per CDR3 protein. Of roughly 180,000 distinct CDR3 sequences detected, less than 15% appear once; the ten largest clones hold 13%. The input for sequencing was PBMCs from the stem cell graft donor, taken from the stem cell graft. These receptors were collected from a human donor who donated a stem cell graft to a child with acute lymphoblastic leukemia. The CDR3 runs from the conserved cysteine through the conserved F or W. A D gene is named only where the DNA matches it firmly. Rows may omit the clone size; those that give it use once, few, many or a size class.

v_gene: TRBV5-1
j_gene: TRBJ2-7
d_gene: TRBD1
abundance: many
CDR3aa: CASSLDGTASYEQYF
CDR3nt: TGCGCCAGCAGCTTGGACGGGACAGCCTCCTACGAGCAGTACTTC

v_gene: TRBV20-1
j_gene: TRBJ2-2
d_gene: TRBD2
abundance: -
CDR3aa: CSASRGGLAGGGTGELFF
CDR3nt: TGCAGTGCCAGCAGGGGGGGACTAGCGGGAGGAGGCACCGGGGAGCTGTTTTTT

v_gene: TRBV20-1
j_gene: TRBJ2-7
d_gene: -
abundance: many
CDR3aa: CSARGEKGYEQYF
CDR3nt: TGCAGTGCTAGAGGAGAGAAGGGGTACGAGCAGTACTTC

v_gene: TRBV20-1
j_gene: TRBJ1-1
d_gene: -
abundance: many
CDR3aa: CSARGFQGGNTEAFF
CDR3nt: TGCAGTGCTAGAGGCTTCCAGGGAGGCAACACTGAAGCTTTCTTT

v_gene: TRBV7-9
j_gene: TRBJ1-6
d_gene: TRBD1
abundance: -
CDR3aa: CASSEEARGRSPLHF
CDR3nt: TGTGCCAGCAGCGAAGAGGCCAGGGGGCGATCACCCCTCCACTTT

v_gene: TRBV7-9
j_gene: TRBJ2-5
d_gene: TRBD2
abundance: few
CDR3aa: CASSRGAGVAETQYF
CDR3nt: TGTGCCAGCAGCCGGGGCGCGGGAGTTGCGGAGACCCAGTACTTC

v_gene: TRBV7-2
j_gene: TRBJ2-7
d_gene: -
abundance: many
CDR3aa: CASSLIGSGGQVDEQYF
CDR3nt: TGTGCCAGCAGCTTAATTGGGTCGGGGGGACAGGTTGACGAGCAGTACTTC

v_gene: TRBV12-3/TRBV12-4
j_gene: TRBJ2-2
d_gene: -
abundance: many
CDR3aa: CASSPRNTGELFF
CDR3nt: TGTGCCAGCAGTCCAAGGAACACCGGGGAGCTGTTTTTT

v_gene: TRBV12-3/TRBV12-4
j_gene: TRBJ2-7
d_gene: TRBD1
abundance: few
CDR3aa: CASSFGTGRHEQYF
CDR3nt: TGTGCCAGCAGTTTCGGGACAGGGAGACACGAGCAGTACTTC

v_gene: TRBV28
j_gene: TRBJ2-3
d_gene: TRBD1
abundance: many
CDR3aa: CASSSGQGKDTQYF
CDR3nt: TGTGCCAGCAGTTCCGGACAGGGGAAAGATACGCAGTATTTT

v_gene: TRBV6-2/TRBV6-3
j_gene: TRBJ1-1
d_gene: -
abundance: many
CDR3aa: CASSYLAGTEAFF
CDR3nt: TGTGCCAGCAGTTACCTCGCGGGCACTGAAGCTTTCTTT

v_gene: TRBV12-3/TRBV12-4
j_gene: TRBJ2-5
d_gene: TRBD2
abundance: few
CDR3aa: CASSFDLTSGVRGTQYF
CDR3nt: TGTGCCAGCAGCTTTGATCTGACTAGCGGGGTCCGGGGGACCCAGTACTTC

v_gene: TRBV7-2
j_gene: TRBJ2-1
d_gene: -
abundance: many
CDR3aa: CASSLAVSNEQFF
CDR3nt: TGTGCCAGCAGCTTAGCGGTTTCCAATGAGCAGTTCTTC

v_gene: TRBV29-1
j_gene: TRBJ2-5
d_gene: -
abundance: many
CDR3aa: CSSIPGSLDQETQYF
CDR3nt: TGCAGCTCGATCCCAGGTTCCTTAGACCAAGAGACCCAGTACTTC

v_gene: TRBV5-1
j_gene: TRBJ2-2
d_gene: TRBD2
abundance: few
CDR3aa: CASSLRLAGVNTGELFF
CDR3nt: TGCGCCAGCAGCTTGAGGCTAGCGGGAGTCAACACCGGGGAGCTGTTTTTT

v_gene: TRBV20-1
j_gene: TRBJ2-1
d_gene: -
abundance: many
CDR3aa: CSARGGGWEGGPQDEQFF
CDR3nt: TGCAGTGCTAGAGGAGGGGGATGGGAGGGGGGCCCTCAGGATGAGCAGTTCTTC

v_gene: TRBV21-1
j_gene: TRBJ2-7
d_gene: -
abundance: many
CDR3aa: CASRRLADFSYEQYF
CDR3nt: TGTGCCAGCAGGCGACTAGCGGACTTCTCCTACGAGCAGTACTTC

v_gene: TRBV25-1
j_gene: TRBJ2-7
d_gene: -
abundance: many
CDR3aa: CASSEPTSNSYEQYF
CDR3nt: TGTGCCAGCAGTGAACCAACTAGTAATTCCTACGAGCAGTACTTC

v_gene: TRBV5-1
j_gene: TRBJ2-1
d_gene: TRBD1
abundance: many
CDR3aa: CASSLDARGRNEQFF
CDR3nt: TGCGCCAGCAGCTTGGACGCCAGGGGGCGGAATGAGCAGTTCTTC

v_gene: TRBV5-1
j_gene: TRBJ1-1
d_gene: -
abundance: many
CDR3aa: CASSELSRDTEAFF
CDR3nt: TGCGCCAGCAGCGAACTCTCCAGGGACACTGAAGCTTTCTTT

v_gene: TRBV20-1
j_gene: TRBJ2-7
d_gene: TRBD2
abundance: -
CDR3aa: CSARDLLLAGIVEQYF
CDR3nt: TGCAGTGCTAGAGATCTCTTACTAGCGGGAATAGTCGAGCAGTACTTC

v_gene: TRBV4-2
j_gene: TRBJ2-7
d_gene: -
abundance: many
CDR3aa: CASSQDRRGSHEQYF
CDR3nt: TGTGCCAGCAGCCAAGATCGACGTGGGAGTCACGAGCAGTACTTC

v_gene: TRBV6-5
j_gene: TRBJ2-1
d_gene: TRBD1
abundance: many
CDR3aa: CASTDRGARNEQFF
CDR3nt: TGTGCCAGCACGGACAGGGGAGCTAGGAATGAGCAGTTCTTC

v_gene: TRBV29-1
j_gene: TRBJ2-6
d_gene: TRBD1
abundance: many
CDR3aa: CSSLIWDRDSGANVLTF
CDR3nt: TGCAGCTCTTTGATATGGGACAGGGACTCTGGGGCCAACGTCCTGACTTTC

v_gene: TRBV20-1
j_gene: TRBJ1-1
d_gene: TRBD1
abundance: -
CDR3aa: CSAPGGGGEAFF
CDR3nt: TGCAGTGCTCCCGGAGGGGGCGGGGAAGCTTTCTTT

v_gene: TRBV12-3/TRBV12-4
j_gene: TRBJ1-4
d_gene: -
abundance: many
CDR3aa: CASSFKEKLFF
CDR3nt: TGTGCCAGCAGTTTTAAAGAAAAACTGTTTTTT

v_gene: TRBV4-2
j_gene: TRBJ1-2
d_gene: TRBD1
abundance: many
CDR3aa: CASSQEGSRQGEGYTF
CDR3nt: TGTGCCAGCAGCCAAGAAGGTTCCCGACAGGGGGAAGGCTACACCTTC

v_gene: TRBV15
j_gene: TRBJ1-2
d_gene: TRBD1
abundance: many
CDR3aa: CATSRAWDRRQRSAGYTF
CDR3nt: TGTGCCACCAGCAGGGCCTGGGACAGGAGACAACGTAGCGCGGGCTACACCTTC

v_gene: TRBV10-2
j_gene: TRBJ2-1
d_gene: TRBD2
abundance: many
CDR3aa: CASSEAGGRIREQFF
CDR3nt: TGCGCCAGCAGTGAAGCGGGAGGTAGGATTAGGGAGCAGTTCTTC

v_gene: TRBV6-1
j_gene: TRBJ2-1
d_gene: TRBD2
abundance: many
CDR3aa: CASSQRRGSQSQTGEQFF
CDR3nt: TGTGCCAGCAGCCAAAGGCGCGGGAGCCAAAGCCAGACGGGTGAGCAGTTCTTC

v_gene: TRBV11-1
j_gene: TRBJ2-7
d_gene: TRBD1
abundance: -
CDR3aa: CASSPRDREAYEQYF
CDR3nt: TGTGCCAGCAGCCCCAGGGACAGGGAGGCCTACGAGCAGTACTTC